Given below is one T cell receptor (beta chain) in context. The data are from a study of blood T cell repertoires in COVID-19. In the study's own analysis: Estimation of nucleated cell counts was performed using reference gene primer amplification. The data were produced by immunoSEQ multiplex PCR, yet TCRdb's version contains in-frame clones alone and is incomplete. Clone size and V and J calls were adopted from that table, with D and trimming inferred from the DNA. The sample records about 210,000 clones, approximately 85% being singletons. The ends were cut back, 2 bases at V and 6 bases at J, with 15 bases in the middle. Germline V gene sequence: CDR1 ENHRY, CDR2 SYGVKD. The CDR3 runs to 15 residues.

The rearrangement links TRBV10-3 to TRBJ2-3, with D maybe TRBD1 (5 bases). The sample comprised peripheral blood. This clonotype was sampled from a man aged 45-65 years with COVID-19, enrolled during active disease. CDR3 loop: CAISEKIQAGDTQYF. The CDR3 DNA reads as TGTGCCATCAGTGAGAAGATACAGGCTGGGGATACGCAGTATTTT.